This is a list of T cell receptor beta chains from one sample in a study of OX40 agonist ivuxolimab in advanced cancers. The data were produced by immunoSEQ multiplex PCR, yet TCRdb's version contains in-frame clones alone and is incomplete. The sample lists tens of thousands of clones; about 85% were seen once. The sample was CD4+ or CD8+ T cells sorted from blood, taken in a trial of the OX40 agonist ivuxolimab. Receptors originate from an adult with an advanced solid tumor such as melanoma, head and neck, liver or kidney cancer. CDR3s include the opening cysteine and the closing phenylalanine or tryptophan. A D gene is named only where the DNA matches it firmly. Size values are once, few and many counts, or a class for expanded clones, and some rows have none.

j_gene | v_gene | d_gene | abundance | CDR3aa | CDR3nt
TRBJ1-5 | TRBV5-8 | TRBD1 | NA | CASSQNPGTGGRQPQHF | TGTGCCAGCAGCCAAAACCCCGGGACAGGGGGCCGGCAGCCCCAGCATTTT
TRBJ2-3 | TRBV29-1 | NA | few | CSVQGGSTDTQYF | TGCAGCGTTCAGGGCGGTAGCACAGATACGCAGTATTTT
TRBJ2-1 | TRBV10-3 | NA | NA | CAISESTRGDNEQFF | TGTGCCATCAGTGAGTCGACCAGGGGAGACAATGAGCAGTTCTTC
TRBJ1-2 | TRBV2 | NA | once | CASTIAGHGYTF | TGTGCCAGCACAATAGCTGGGCATGGCTACACCTTC
TRBJ1-5 | TRBV2 | NA | NA | CASSEANARGYRPQHF | TGTGCCAGCAGTGAAGCGAATGCCCGTGGGTATAGGCCCCAGCATTTT
TRBJ2-5 | TRBV11-1 | TRBD2 | NA | CASSDYSGRSQETQYF | TGTGCCAGCAGCGACTATAGCGGGAGATCCCAAGAGACCCAGTACTTC
TRBJ2-7 | TRBV27 | NA | NA | CASSLRQEGF | TGTGCCAGCAGTTTGCGGCAGGAGGGCTTC
TRBJ1-5 | TRBV7-8 | TRBD1 | few | CASSLGGDRDQPQHF | TGTGCCAGCAGCTTAGGGGGGGACAGGGACCAGCCCCAGCATTTT
TRBJ2-5 | TRBV7-8 | TRBD1 | NA | CASSLAPTGGSKNQETQYF | TGTGCCAGCAGCTTAGCCCCGACAGGGGGCAGTAAGAACCAAGAGACCCAGTACTTC
TRBJ1-2 | TRBV14 | NA | NA | CASSQVSAGLAGYTF | TGTGCCAGCAGCCAAGTGAGCGCAGGGCTGGCTGGCTACACCTTC
TRBJ1-1 | TRBV25-1 | NA | NA | CASSDTGQNRLTEAFF | TGTGCCAGCAGTGATACCGGACAGAATCGGCTGACTGAAGCTTTCTTT
TRBJ2-6 | TRBV10-3 | NA | NA | CAISESKGGPSGANVLTF | TGTGCCATCAGTGAGTCGAAGGGCGGCCCCTCTGGGGCCAACGTCCTGACTTTC
TRBJ1-4 | TRBV10-3 | NA | once | CAIRGSEGEKLFF | TGTGCCATCAGGGGAAGTGAGGGCGAAAAACTGTTTTTT
TRBJ1-2 | TRBV12-5 | NA | NA | CASGLAEQGGYTF | TGTGCTAGTGGTTTGGCGGAGCAAGGTGGCTACACCTTC
TRBJ2-3 | TRBV28 | TRBD2 | NA | CASSLLLAGGGRADTQYF | TGTGCCAGCAGTTTACTACTAGCGGGAGGCGGAAGGGCAGATACGCAGTATTTT
TRBJ2-3 | TRBV21-1 | NA | NA | CASSKTVGGSTDTQYF | TGTGCCAGCAGCAAAACCGTAGGGGGCAGCACAGATACGCAGTATTTT
TRBJ2-7 | TRBV6-5 | TRBD1 | NA | CASSSGQGAYEQYF | TGTGCCAGCAGTTCGGGACAGGGGGCCTACGAGCAGTACTTC
TRBJ1-6 | TRBV28 | TRBD1 | few | CASSLAQGSSPLHF | TGTGCCAGCAGTTTGGCACAGGGGTCTTCACCCCTCCACTTT
TRBJ2-1 | TRBV7-9 | NA | NA | CASNPRGNEQFF | TGTGCCAGCAACCCCCGGGGCAATGAGCAGTTCTTC
TRBJ1-1 | TRBV4-3 | TRBD1 | NA | CASSQEQGADYMEAFF | TGCGCCAGCAGCCAAGAACAGGGGGCCGACTATATGGAAGCTTTCTTT
TRBJ1-1 | TRBV5-6 | NA | NA | CASSLRRTTEAFF | TGTGCCAGCAGCTTGAGGAGGACCACTGAAGCTTTCTTT
TRBJ2-3 | TRBV7-8 | TRBD2 | NA | CASSLALTSGRSTQYF | TGTGCCAGCAGCTTAGCGCTGACTAGCGGGAGGAGTACGCAGTATTTT
TRBJ1-1 | TRBV28 | TRBD1 | once | CASSGSGQGVNTEAFF | TGTGCCAGCAGTGGGTCGGGACAGGGGGTGAACACTGAAGCTTTCTTT
TRBJ2-5 | TRBV21-1 | NA | NA | CAYRRRQGSNETQYF | TGTGCCTACCGACGTAGACAGGGGAGCAATGAGACCCAGTACTTC
TRBJ2-2 | TRBV7-9 | NA | NA | CAGRGTENTGELFF | TGTGCCGGCCGCGGGACAGAGAACACCGGGGAGCTGTTTTTT
TRBJ2-1 | TRBV6-5 | NA | NA | CASRTRQERNEQFF | TGTGCCAGCAGGACTAGACAAGAACGCAATGAGCAGTTCTTC
TRBJ2-2 | TRBV9 | TRBD1 | few | CASSGHGTEFTGELFF | TGTGCCAGCAGCGGACACGGGACAGAATTCACCGGGGAGCTGTTTTTT
TRBJ1-5 | TRBV5-6 | NA | NA | CASSSLGGPQHF | TGTGCCAGCAGCTCCCTTGGGGGGCCCCAGCATTTT
TRBJ2-5 | TRBV29-1 | NA | NA | CSVKILGETQYF | TGCAGCGTGAAAATCCTAGGAGAGACCCAGTACTTC
TRBJ2-7 | TRBV18 | TRBD1 | NA | CASSPRDRASYEQYF | TGTGCCAGCTCACCACGGGACAGGGCTTCCTACGAGCAGTACTTC
TRBJ2-1 | TRBV29-1 | TRBD1 | NA | CSVTTGAGSYNEQFF | TGCAGCGTTACGACAGGGGCCGGCTCCTACAATGAGCAGTTCTTC
TRBJ2-7 | TRBV29-1 | NA | NA | CSFILGPLVGEQYF | TGCAGCTTTATCCTGGGACCGCTAGTTGGAGAGCAGTACTTC
TRBJ1-2 | TRBV19 | TRBD1 | NA | CASSIPGQGVYGYTF | TGTGCCAGTAGTATCCCGGGACAGGGGGTCTATGGCTACACCTTC
TRBJ1-5 | TRBV30 | TRBD1 | NA | CAWEGTGRGQPQHF | TGTGCCTGGGAGGGGACAGGCCGTGGACAGCCCCAGCATTTT
TRBJ1-1 | TRBV7-8 | NA | NA | CASSLGTAAEAFF | TGTGCCAGCAGCTTAGGGACAGCCGCTGAAGCTTTCTTT
TRBJ2-5 | TRBV19 | TRBD2 | NA | CASRALGAGLAGGETQYF | TGTGCCAGTAGGGCCCTCGGGGCTGGACTAGCGGGAGGTGAGACCCAGTACTTC
TRBJ2-5 | TRBV4-2 | TRBD1 | NA | CASSQGTDRVQETQYF | TGTGCCAGCAGCCAGGGAACCGACAGGGTTCAAGAGACCCAGTACTTC
TRBJ2-7 | TRBV2 | TRBD1 | NA | CASSRQGTEGEQYF | TGTGCCAGCAGTCGACAGGGTACCGAAGGCGAACAGTACTTC
TRBJ2-3 | TRBV6-6 | NA | NA | CASSRDLRGDTQYF | TGTGCCAGCAGTCGGGACCTTCGGGGAGATACGCAGTATTTT
TRBJ2-3 | TRBV5-4 | TRBD2 | NA | CASSQGLAGGLPNTDTQYF | TGTGCCAGCAGCCAGGGACTAGCGGGAGGCCTTCCAAACACAGATACGCAGTATTTT
TRBJ2-5 | TRBV4-2 | NA | few | CASSPEGQPETQYF | TGTGCCAGCAGCCCCGAAGGACAGCCGGAGACCCAGTACTTC
TRBJ1-2 | TRBV5-6 | NA | many | CASSFPGGDYGYTF | TGTGCCAGCAGCTTTCCGGGGGGTGACTATGGCTACACCTTC
TRBJ1-6 | TRBV7-9 | TRBD1 | NA | CASSFGTGFSPLHF | TGTGCCAGCAGCTTCGGGACAGGGTTTTCACCCCTCCACTTT
TRBJ2-2 | TRBV7-3 | TRBD2 | NA | CASGPGLVNTGELFF | TGTGCCAGCGGTCCGGGACTAGTGAACACCGGGGAGCTGTTTTTT
TRBJ2-1 | TRBV11-2 | NA | NA | CASSPRAGHEQFF | TGTGCCAGCAGCCCCAGGGCGGGTCATGAGCAGTTCTTC
TRBJ2-7 | TRBV28 | TRBD1 | NA | CASSPGGYEQYF | TGTGCCAGCAGTCCAGGGGGTTACGAGCAGTACTTC
TRBJ1-1 | TRBV19 | NA | NA | CASSRTMNTEAFF | TGTGCCAGTAGTAGGACAATGAACACTGAAGCTTTCTTT
TRBJ2-3 | TRBV4-1 | NA | NA | CASSQSSGTFSTDTQYF | TGCGCCAGCAGCCAATCATCCGGGACCTTCAGCACAGATACGCAGTATTTT
TRBJ1-2 | TRBV29-1 | NA | NA | CSARAGPNYGYTF | TGCAGCGCCCGAGCGGGGCCTAACTATGGCTACACCTTC
TRBJ1-1 | TRBV2 | TRBD1 | NA | CASRGQVNTEAFF | TGTGCCAGCAGGGGACAGGTGAACACTGAAGCTTTCTTT